These 23 T cell receptor beta chains were all obtained from the same sample, sequenced in a study of OX40 agonist ivuxolimab in advanced cancers. The table came from immunoSEQ multiplex PCR; TCRdb's copy has only in-frame clones and leaves some out. The sample yields around 62,000 clones, roughly 87% seen once. The specimen was CD4+ or CD8+ T cells sorted from blood, collected in a trial of the OX40 agonist ivuxolimab. These receptors all come from an adult with an advanced solid tumor such as melanoma, head and neck, liver or kidney cancer.

The chain carries TRBV7-2 and TRBJ2-3; 7 bases align to TRBD1. In germline, CDR1 is SGHTA, CDR2 FQGNSA. The CDR3 is made up of 15 amino acids. V gave up 1 base and J gave up 0 bases; unmatched junction bases: 1. The CDR3 bases are TGTGCCAGCAGCTTAGGGACAGGTAGCACAGATACGCAGTATTTT. It translates to CASSLGTGSTDTQYF.

The genes are TRBV5-1 and TRBJ2-1, with 9 nucleotides matching TRBD2. V was pared by 1 base and J by 5 bases, with 4 bases of the junction left unmatched. The germline V gene has CDR1 SGHRS and CDR2 YFSETQ. This CDR3 region has 15 residues. CDR3 in amino acids: CASSLLAGINNEQFF. In DNA, the CDR3 is TGCGCCAGCAGCTTGCTAGCGGGGATTAACAATGAGCAGTTCTTC.

The chain links TRBV5-1 to TRBJ1-1; D is undetermined. Germline CDR1 reads SGHRS; CDR2 reads YFSETQ. Trimming cost V 1 base and J 5 bases, with 15 bases left between them. The CDR3 has 15 residues. The CDR3 spells CASSLLASGWTEAFF. The CDR3 DNA reads as TGCGCCAGCAGCTTGCTCGCGTCAGGTTGGACTGAAGCTTTCTTT.

The chain is built from TRBV2 and TRBJ2-3; D is unclear. Germline loops: CDR1 SNHLY, CDR2 FYNNEI. CDR3 length: 12 amino acids. Trimming cost V 6 bases and J 6 bases, with 10 bases left between them. The CDR3 bases are TGTGCCAGCAGCTTTTCCAGGGATACGCAGTATTTT. Protein sequence: CASSFSRDTQYF.

This rearrangement joins TRBV5-1 to TRBJ1-6, with D tentatively TRBD1 (6 bases). V dropped 4 bases and J dropped 5 bases, with 10 bases sitting between them. The CDR3 has 14 residues. CDR1 is SGHRS, CDR2 YFSETQ, per germline. CDR3 amino acids: CASSLRGDNSPLHF. For the CDR3, the DNA is TGCGCCAGCAGCCTTAGGGGGGATAATTCACCCCTCCACTTT.

The chain carries TRBV19 and TRBJ1-6; D possibly corresponds to TRBD1 (5 bases). The CDR3 spans 13 residues. The germline CDR1 and CDR2 sequences are LNHDA and SQIVND (reference sequence). V gave up 5 bases and J gave up 9 bases, with 11 bases separating them. This chain's CDR3 is CASSPRQLSPLHF. DNA for the CDR3: TGTGCCAGTAGTCCCAGACAGCTTTCACCCCTCCACTTT.

The chain carries TRBV19 and TRBJ2-2, with TRBD1 matching 8 bases. This CDR3 region has 17 residues. Trimming removed 5 bases from V and 6 bases from J; junction bases left unmatched: 14. Germline V gene sequence: CDR1 LNHDA, CDR2 SQIVND (reference sequence). The CDR3 nucleotides read TGTGCCAGTAGTTCCCACGCGGCCACAGGGGGGCCCGGGGAGCTGTTTTTT. Translating gives CASSSHAATGGPGELFF.

The chain links TRBV6-6 to TRBJ1-4; TRBD1 might be the D (6 bases). Between the trimmed V and J ends, which lost 5 bases and 3 bases, there was a span of 13 bases. The germline CDR1 and CDR2 sequences are MNHNY and SVGAGI (reference sequence). The CDR3 is 15 residues long. The CDR3 coding sequence is TGTGCCAGCAGTCTACAGGGAGTCTCTAATGAAAAACTGTTTTTT. This encodes CASSLQGVSNEKLFF.

The chain links TRBV11-2 to TRBJ2-7; the match to TRBD1 covers 10 bases. Trimming took 5 bases from V and 4 from J; bases not matched to a gene: 14. The CDR3 covers 17 residues. Germline-derived CDR1 and CDR2 are SGHAT and FQNNGV. The CDR3 is CASSLTGTGTGDYEQYF. CDR3 nucleotide sequence: TGTGCCAGCAGCCTAACCGGGACCGGGACAGGGGATTACGAGCAGTACTTC.

This chain links TRBV6-5 with TRBJ2-7; D is possibly TRBD1 (6 bases). The length of the CDR3 is 13 residues. Trimming took 5 bases from V and 2 from J, leaving 10 bases between them. In germline, CDR1 is MNHEY, CDR2 SVGAGI. CDR3 sequence: CASSQGQTYEQYF. The CDR3, as DNA: TGTGCCAGCAGTCAAGGACAGACCTACGAGCAGTACTTC.

The chain combines TRBV9 with TRBJ2-2, with no clear D. Germline CDR1 is SGDLS and CDR2 is YYNGEE. V was cut by 2 bases and J by 6 bases, with 8 bases left in between. The length of the CDR3 is 13 residues. CDR3 region: CASSVSYAGELFF. CDR3 bases: TGTGCCAGCAGCGTTTCGTACGCCGGGGAGCTGTTTTTT.

V is TRBV21-1 and J is TRBJ2-7; TRBD2 is the table's D call and was not checked against the DNA. TRBV21-1 is recorded as a pseudogene. This CDR3 region has 9 residues. CDR3 in DNA: TGTGCCGTCGTGAGCGAGCAGTACTTC. Translation gives CAVVSEQYF.

The CDR3 sequence is CASRPGRGEKLFF. CDR3 DNA sequence: TGTGCCAGCAGACCAGGCCGGGGTGAAAAACTGTTTTTT. The chain links TRBV6-5 to TRBJ1-4; unclear D gene. Germline V gives CDR1 MNHEY, CDR2 SVGAGI. V was pared by 6 bases and J by 7 bases, with 12 bases between. The CDR3 runs to 13 residues.

The rearrangement joins TRBV7-9 to TRBJ2-1, with 8 nucleotides matching TRBD1. V shed 1 base, J shed 7 bases, and the junction held 6 bases outside the gene matches. Germline assignment: CDR1 SEHNR and CDR2 FQNEAQ (reference sequence). There are 15 residues in the CDR3. For the CDR3, the DNA is TGTGCCAGCAGCTTAGGGACAGGGCCCGGGAATGAGCAGTTCTTC. Its translation: CASSLGTGPGNEQFF.

The chain carries TRBV18 and TRBJ2-1; unclear D gene. This CDR3 region has 13 residues. In germline, CDR1 is KGHSH, CDR2 LQKENI. The V end lost 0 bases, the J end lost 8 bases, and 8 bases lay between the germline ends. The CDR3 loop reads CASSPPRLDEQFF. CDR3 in DNA: TGTGCCAGCTCACCACCGCGGTTGGATGAGCAGTTCTTC. The whole variable domain, filled in from reference TRBV18 and TRBJ2-1, reads NAGVMQNPRHLVRRRGQEARLRCSPMKGHSHVYWYRQLPEEGLKFMVYLQKENIIDESGMPKERFSAEFPKEGPSILRIQQVVRGDSAAYFCASSPPRLDEQFFGPGTRLTVL.

This clone was detected a few times. The chain carries TRBV19 and TRBJ1-1; D ambiguous. The CDR3 contains 15 residues. Between the trimmed V and J ends, which lost 1 base and 0 bases, there was a span of 9 bases. Germline CDR1 is LNHDA and CDR2 is SQIVND (reference sequence). Written as DNA, the CDR3 is TGTGCCAGTAGTATAGTCGGACCCATGAACACTGAAGCTTTCTTT. Translation: CASSIVGPMNTEAFF.

V usage is TRBV7-9 and J usage is TRBJ2-3; 12 bases match TRBD2. CDR3 length: 15 residues. The germline V gene encodes CDR1 SEHNR and CDR2 FQNEAQ (reference sequence). Germline trimming cut 1 base from V and 5 bases from J; bases unmatched to any gene: 1. This chain's CDR3 is CASSLELAGGDTQYF. CDR3 sequence (DNA): TGTGCCAGCAGCTTAGAACTAGCGGGGGGAGATACGCAGTATTTT.

This rearrangement joins TRBV5-1 to TRBJ1-5; unclear D gene. With 0 bases removed from V and 0 bases from J, the gap between germline ends came to 7 bases. The CDR3 contains 15 residues. The germline CDR1 and CDR2 sequences are SGHRS and YFSETQ. The CDR3 loop reads CASSLDPLSNQPQHF. CDR3 DNA: TGCGCCAGCAGCTTGGATCCGCTTAGCAATCAGCCCCAGCATTTT.

The rearrangement uses TRBV7-8 and TRBJ1-3; no clear D gene. The CDR3 sequence is 17 residues long. V was cut by 5 bases and J by 4 bases, with 21 bases left in between. Germline V gives CDR1 SGHVS, CDR2 FQNEAQ. The CDR3: CASSPPRRVEPGNTIYF. CDR3 nucleotide sequence: TGTGCCAGCAGCCCCCCCCGCCGAGTTGAACCCGGAAACACCATATATTTT.

This clone occurred a few times. The chain is built from TRBV6-5 and TRBJ1-5; a possible D gene is TRBD1 (5 bases). Germline lookup yields CDR1 MNHEY and CDR2 SVGAGI. There are 12 residues in the CDR3. V lost 10 bases and J lost 7, with 14 bases in between. CDR3 DNA sequence: TGTGCCACCATGGGACCGGGGCAGCCCCAGCATTTT. This encodes CATMGPGQPQHF.

CDR3 sequence (DNA): TGTGCCTGGAGTGTAGGGGGGGCATCAACCACAGATACGCAGTATTTT. Its translation is CAWSVGGASTTDTQYF. V gene TRBV30 combines with J gene TRBJ2-3, with D perhaps TRBD2 (7 bases). Per germline, CDR1 GTSNPN and CDR2 SVGIG (reference sequence). V lost 0 bases to trimming and J lost 2 bases, with 15 bases between them. CDR3 length equals 16 residues.

V gene TRBV7-9 combines with J gene TRBJ1-4, with a weak D call TRBD1 (6 bases). V lost 4 bases to trimming and J lost 7 bases, with 10 bases between them. This CDR3 is built from 13 residues. Germline V lookup: CDR1 SEHNR, CDR2 FQNEAQ (reference sequence). The DNA of the CDR3 is TGTGCCAGCAGCTACTGGGGGGCTGAAAAACTGTTTTTT. Amino acid sequence: CASSYWGAEKLFF.

This clone has only a few counts. This chain uses TRBV2 with TRBJ1-6; D perhaps matches TRBD1 (5 bases). Trimming pared 9 bases from V and 10 bases from J, leaving 13 bases between. CDR3 length: 12 amino acids. Germline CDR1 reads SNHLY; CDR2 reads FYNNEI. In nucleotides, the CDR3 is TGTGCCAGTTCTCAGGGTTCATCACCCCTCCACTTT. This gives the protein CASSQGSSPLHF.